This entry is about one TCR beta chain. This specimen belongs to a study of blood T cell repertoires in COVID-19. Study context: Collection of acute and convalescent COVID-19 samples took place in the United States, Italy and Spain. PBMCs, B-cell-depleted T cells, or T cells provided the cDNA or gDNA that made up the material.

This CDR3 is 16 amino acids long. V shed 0 bases and J shed 3 bases, with 15 bases lying between them. Original analysis: Amplification of reference gene primers was used by the study to estimate nucleated cell counts. Sequenced by immunoSEQ multiplex PCR; TCRdb stores in-frame clones only, minus some. V and J calls and clone size come straight from that table; D and trimming were deduced from the DNA. Among a few hundred thousand clones listed, more than 85% were seen once. This sequence joins TRBV23-1 and TRBJ2-7; TRBD2 is a possible D gene (5 bases). TRBV23-1 is reported as an ORF; its role is uncertain. Sequenced: peripheral blood. This TCR was recovered from a middle-aged man with active or convalescent COVID-19. The DNA for the CDR3 is TGCGCCAGCAGTCAATCGGGGAGCAGTTCGAGCTACGAGCAGTACTTC. This codes for CASSQSGSSSSYEQYF.